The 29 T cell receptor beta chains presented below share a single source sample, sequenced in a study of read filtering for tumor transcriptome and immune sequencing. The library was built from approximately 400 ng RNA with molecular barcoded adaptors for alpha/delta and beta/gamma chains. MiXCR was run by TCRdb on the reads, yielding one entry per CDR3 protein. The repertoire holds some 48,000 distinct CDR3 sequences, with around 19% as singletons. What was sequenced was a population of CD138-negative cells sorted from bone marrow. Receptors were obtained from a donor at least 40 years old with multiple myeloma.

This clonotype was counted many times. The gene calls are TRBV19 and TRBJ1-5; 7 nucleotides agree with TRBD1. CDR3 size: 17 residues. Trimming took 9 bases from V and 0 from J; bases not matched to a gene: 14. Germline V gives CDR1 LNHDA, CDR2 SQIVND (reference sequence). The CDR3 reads CASQGGATGYSNQPQHF. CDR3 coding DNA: TGTGCCAGCCAAGGGGGAGCGACAGGGTATAGCAATCAGCCCCAGCATTTT.

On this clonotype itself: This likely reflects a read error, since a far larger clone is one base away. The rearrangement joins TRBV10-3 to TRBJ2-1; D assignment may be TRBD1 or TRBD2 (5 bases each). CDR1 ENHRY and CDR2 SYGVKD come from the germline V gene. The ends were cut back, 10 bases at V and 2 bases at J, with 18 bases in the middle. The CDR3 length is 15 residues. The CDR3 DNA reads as TGTGCCAGCACCAAATGGGGGAACGCCTACAATGAGCAGTTCTTC. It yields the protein CASTKWGNAYNEQFF.

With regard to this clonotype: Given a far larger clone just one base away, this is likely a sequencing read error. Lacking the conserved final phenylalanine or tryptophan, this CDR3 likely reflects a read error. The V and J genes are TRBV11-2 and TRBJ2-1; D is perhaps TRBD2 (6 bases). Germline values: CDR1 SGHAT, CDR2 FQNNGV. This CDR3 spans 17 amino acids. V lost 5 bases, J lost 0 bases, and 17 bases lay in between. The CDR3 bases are TGTGCCAGCAGCGTACGACTAGGACGTAGCTCCTACAATGAGCAGTTCCTC. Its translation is CASSVRLGRSSYNEQFL.

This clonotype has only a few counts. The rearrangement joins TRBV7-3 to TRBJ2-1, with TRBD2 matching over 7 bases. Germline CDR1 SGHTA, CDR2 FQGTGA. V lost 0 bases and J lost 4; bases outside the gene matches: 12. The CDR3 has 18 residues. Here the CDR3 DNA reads TGTGCCAGCAGCTTAACTAGCGGCGGGACGCGGGGGTACAATGAGCAGTTCTTC. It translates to CASSLTSGGTRGYNEQFF.

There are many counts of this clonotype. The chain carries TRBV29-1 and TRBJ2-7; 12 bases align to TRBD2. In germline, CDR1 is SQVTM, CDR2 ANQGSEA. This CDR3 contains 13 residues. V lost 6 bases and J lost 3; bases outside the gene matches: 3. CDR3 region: CSVRTSGNYEQYF. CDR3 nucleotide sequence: TGCAGCGTCAGGACTAGCGGGAACTACGAGCAGTACTTC.

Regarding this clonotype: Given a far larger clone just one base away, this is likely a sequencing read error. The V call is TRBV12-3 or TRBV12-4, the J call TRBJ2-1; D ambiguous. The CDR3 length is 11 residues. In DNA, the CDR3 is TGTGCCAGCAGCTCCGGCTATGAGCAGCTCTTC. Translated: CASSSGYEQLF.

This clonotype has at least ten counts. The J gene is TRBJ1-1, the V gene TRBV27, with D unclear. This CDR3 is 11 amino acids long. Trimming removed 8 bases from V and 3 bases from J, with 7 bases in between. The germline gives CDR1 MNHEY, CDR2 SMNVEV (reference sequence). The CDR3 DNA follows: TGTGCCAGCGGTCGGGACACTGAAGCTTTCTTT. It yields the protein CASGRDTEAFF.

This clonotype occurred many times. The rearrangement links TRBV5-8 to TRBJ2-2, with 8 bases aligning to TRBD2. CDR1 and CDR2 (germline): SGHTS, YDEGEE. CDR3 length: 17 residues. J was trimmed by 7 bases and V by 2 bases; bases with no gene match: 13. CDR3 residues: CASSFGALAGSDGELFF. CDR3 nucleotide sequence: TGTGCCAGCAGCTTTGGAGCTTTAGCGGGATCGGACGGGGAGCTGTTTTTT.

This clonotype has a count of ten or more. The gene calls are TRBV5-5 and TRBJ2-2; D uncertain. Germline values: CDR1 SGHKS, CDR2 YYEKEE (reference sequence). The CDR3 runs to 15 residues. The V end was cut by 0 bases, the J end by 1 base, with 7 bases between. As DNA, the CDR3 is TGTGCCAGCAGCTTGGTTCAAGGGAACACCGGGGAGCTGTTTTTT. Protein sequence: CASSLVQGNTGELFF.

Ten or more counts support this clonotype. The CDR3 protein is CAWKGNEKLFF. The DNA for the CDR3 is TGTGCCTGGAAAGGGAATGAAAAACTGTTTTTT. The rearrangement uses TRBV30 and TRBJ1-4; D is uncertain. The CDR3 sequence is 11 residues long. Deletions cut 4 bases from V and 5 bases from J, with 5 bases between. Germline CDR1 reads GTSNPN; CDR2 reads SVGIG (reference sequence).

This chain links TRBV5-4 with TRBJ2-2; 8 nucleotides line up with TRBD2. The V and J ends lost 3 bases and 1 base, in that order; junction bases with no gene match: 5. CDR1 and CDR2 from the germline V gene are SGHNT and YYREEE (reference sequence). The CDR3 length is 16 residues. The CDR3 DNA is TGTGCCAGCAGCTACCGGACTAGCAGGAACACCGGGGAGCTGTTTTTT. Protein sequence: CASSYRTSRNTGELFF.

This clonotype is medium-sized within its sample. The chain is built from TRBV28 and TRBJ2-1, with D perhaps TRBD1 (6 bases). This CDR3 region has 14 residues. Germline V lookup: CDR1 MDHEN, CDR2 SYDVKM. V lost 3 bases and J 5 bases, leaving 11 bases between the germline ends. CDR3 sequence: CASSFWQGNNEQFF. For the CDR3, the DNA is TGTGCCAGCAGTTTTTGGCAGGGGAACAATGAGCAGTTCTTC.

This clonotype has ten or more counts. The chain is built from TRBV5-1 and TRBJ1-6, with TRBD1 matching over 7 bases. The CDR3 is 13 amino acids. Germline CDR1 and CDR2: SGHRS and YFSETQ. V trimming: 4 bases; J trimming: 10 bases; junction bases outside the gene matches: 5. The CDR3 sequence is CASSQGGYSPLHF. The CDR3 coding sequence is TGCGCCAGCAGCCAGGGGGGTTACTCACCCCTCCACTTT. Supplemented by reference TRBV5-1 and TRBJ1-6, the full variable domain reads KAGVTQTPRYLIKTRGQQVTLSCSPISGHRSVSWYQQTPGQGLQFLFEYFSETQRNKGNFPGRFSGRQFSNSRSEMNVSTLELGDSALYLCASSQGGYSPLHFGNGTRLTVT.

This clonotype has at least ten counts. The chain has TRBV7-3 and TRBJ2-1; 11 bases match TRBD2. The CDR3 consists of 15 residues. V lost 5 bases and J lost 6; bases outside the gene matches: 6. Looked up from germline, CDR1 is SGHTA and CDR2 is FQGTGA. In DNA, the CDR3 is TGTGCCAGCAGCCAGGGGACTAGCGGCTTCAATGAGCAGTTCTTC. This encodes CASSQGTSGFNEQFF.

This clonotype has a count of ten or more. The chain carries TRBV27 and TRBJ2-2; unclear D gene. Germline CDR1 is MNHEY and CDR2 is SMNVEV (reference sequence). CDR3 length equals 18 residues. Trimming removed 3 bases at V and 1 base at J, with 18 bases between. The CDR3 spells CASSFPAGPIGNTGELFF. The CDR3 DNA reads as TGTGCCAGCAGTTTCCCCGCAGGCCCTATCGGGAACACCGGGGAGCTGTTTTTT.

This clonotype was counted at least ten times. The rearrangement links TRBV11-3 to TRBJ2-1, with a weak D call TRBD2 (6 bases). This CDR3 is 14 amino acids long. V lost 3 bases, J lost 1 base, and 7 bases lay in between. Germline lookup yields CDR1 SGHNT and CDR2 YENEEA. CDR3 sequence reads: CASSLEGSYNEQFF. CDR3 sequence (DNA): TGTGCCAGCAGCTTGGAGGGATCCTACAATGAGCAGTTCTTC.

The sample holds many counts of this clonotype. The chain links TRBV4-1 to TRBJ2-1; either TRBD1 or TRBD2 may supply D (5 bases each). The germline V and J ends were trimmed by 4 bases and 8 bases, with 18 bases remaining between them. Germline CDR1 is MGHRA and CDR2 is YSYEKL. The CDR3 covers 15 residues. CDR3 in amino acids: CASSPLERGGDEQFF. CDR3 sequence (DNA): TGCGCCAGCAGCCCCCTGGAGAGGGGCGGCGATGAGCAGTTCTTC.

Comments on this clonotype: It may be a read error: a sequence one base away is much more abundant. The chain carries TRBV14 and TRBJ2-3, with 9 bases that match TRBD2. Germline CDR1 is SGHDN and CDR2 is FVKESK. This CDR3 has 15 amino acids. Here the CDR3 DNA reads TGTGCCAGCAGCCAGATAGCGGGAGCAACAGATACGAAGTATTTT. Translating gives CASSQIAGATDTKYF.

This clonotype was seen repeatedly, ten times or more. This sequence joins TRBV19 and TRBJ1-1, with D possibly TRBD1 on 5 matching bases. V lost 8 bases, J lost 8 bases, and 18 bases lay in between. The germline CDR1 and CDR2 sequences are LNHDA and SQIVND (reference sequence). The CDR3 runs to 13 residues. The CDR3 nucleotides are TGTGCCAGTCACAAGCAGGTGGGGGGAGAAGCTTTCTTT. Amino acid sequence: CASHKQVGGEAFF.

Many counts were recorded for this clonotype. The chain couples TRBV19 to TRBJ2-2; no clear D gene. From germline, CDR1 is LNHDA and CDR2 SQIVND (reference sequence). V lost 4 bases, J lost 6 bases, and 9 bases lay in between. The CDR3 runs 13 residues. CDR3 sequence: CASSKRPPGELFF. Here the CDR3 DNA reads TGTGCCAGTAGTAAGAGACCACCCGGGGAGCTGTTTTTT.

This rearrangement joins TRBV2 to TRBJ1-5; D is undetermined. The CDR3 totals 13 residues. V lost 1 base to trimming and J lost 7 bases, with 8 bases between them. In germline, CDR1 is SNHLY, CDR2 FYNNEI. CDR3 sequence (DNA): TGTGCCAGCAGTGAAGTTGGTGCGCAGCCCCAGCATTTT. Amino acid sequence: CASSEVGAQPQHF. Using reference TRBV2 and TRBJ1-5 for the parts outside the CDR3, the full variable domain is EPEVTQTPSHQVTQMGQEVILRCVPISNHLYFYWYRQILGQKVEFLVSFYNNEISEKSEIFDDQFSVERPDGSNFTLKIRSTKLEDSAMYFCASSEVGAQPQHFGDGTRLSIL.

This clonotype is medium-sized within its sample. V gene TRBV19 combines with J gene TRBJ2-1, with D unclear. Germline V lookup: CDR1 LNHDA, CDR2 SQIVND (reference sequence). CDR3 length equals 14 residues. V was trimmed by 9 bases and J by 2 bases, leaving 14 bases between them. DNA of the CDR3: TGTGCCAGCAGCCCTGAGCCCACCTACAATGAGCAGTTCTTC. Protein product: CASSPEPTYNEQFF.

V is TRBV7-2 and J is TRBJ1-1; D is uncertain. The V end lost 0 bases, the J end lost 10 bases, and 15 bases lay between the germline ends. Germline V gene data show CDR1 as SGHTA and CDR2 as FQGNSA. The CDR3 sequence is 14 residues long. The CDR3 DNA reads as TGTGCCAGCAGCTTAGCGGCAGGCAAAGGTGGAGCTTTCTTT. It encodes CASSLAAGKGGAFF.

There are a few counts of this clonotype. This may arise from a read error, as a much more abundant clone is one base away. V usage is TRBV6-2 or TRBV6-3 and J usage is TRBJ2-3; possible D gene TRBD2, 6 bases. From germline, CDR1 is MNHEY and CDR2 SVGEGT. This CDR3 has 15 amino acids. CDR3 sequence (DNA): TGTGCCAGCAGTTATGGGAGGACCTGGGGAGATACGCGGTATTTT. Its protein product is CASSYGRTWGDTRYF.

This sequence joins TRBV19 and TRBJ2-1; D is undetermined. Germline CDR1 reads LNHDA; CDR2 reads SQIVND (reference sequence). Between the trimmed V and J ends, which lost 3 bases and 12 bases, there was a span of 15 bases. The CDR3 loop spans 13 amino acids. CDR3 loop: CASSIQTNNGQFF. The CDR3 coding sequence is TGTGCCAGTAGTATTCAAACCAACAACGGGCAGTTCTTC. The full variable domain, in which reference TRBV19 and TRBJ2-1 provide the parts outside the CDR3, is DGGITQSPKYLFRKEGQNVTLSCEQNLNHDAMYWYRQDPGQGLRLIYYSQIVNDFQKGDIAEGYSVSREKKESFPLTVTSAQKNPTAFYLCASSIQTNNGQFFGPGTRLTVL.

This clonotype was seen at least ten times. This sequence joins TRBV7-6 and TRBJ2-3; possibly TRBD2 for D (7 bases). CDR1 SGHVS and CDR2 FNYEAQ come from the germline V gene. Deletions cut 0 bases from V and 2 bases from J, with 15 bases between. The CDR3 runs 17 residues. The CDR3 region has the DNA TGTGCCAGCAGCTTAGCGGGAGGGGGAGCCCTCACAGATACGCAGTATTTT. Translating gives CASSLAGGGALTDTQYF.

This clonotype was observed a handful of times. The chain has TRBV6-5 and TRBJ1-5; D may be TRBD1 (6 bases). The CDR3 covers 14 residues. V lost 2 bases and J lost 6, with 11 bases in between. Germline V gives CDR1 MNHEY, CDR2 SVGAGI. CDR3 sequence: CASSYRGGGQPQHF. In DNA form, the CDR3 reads TGTGCCAGCAGTTACAGAGGGGGAGGTCAGCCCCAGCATTTT.

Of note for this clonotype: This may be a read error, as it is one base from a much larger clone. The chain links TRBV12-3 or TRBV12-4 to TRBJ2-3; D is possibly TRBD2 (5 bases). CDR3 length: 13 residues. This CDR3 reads CANSRGHRDTQYF. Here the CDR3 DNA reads TGTGCCAACAGTCGGGGTCATCGGGATACGCAGTATTTT.

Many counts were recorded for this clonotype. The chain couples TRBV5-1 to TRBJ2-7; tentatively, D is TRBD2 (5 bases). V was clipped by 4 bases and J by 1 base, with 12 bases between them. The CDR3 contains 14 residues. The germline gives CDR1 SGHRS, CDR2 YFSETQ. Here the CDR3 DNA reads TGCGCCAGCAGCGCCGGACCGGGGTCCTACGAGCAGTACTTC. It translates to CASSAGPGSYEQYF.